This TCR beta chain appears in the sequencing data of a study of PD-1 blockade in classical Hodgkin lymphoma. CDR3 length: 13 amino acids. With 4 bases clipped from V and 3 bases from J, the junction kept 1 base outside the gene matches. CDR1 is MGHRA and CDR2 is YSYEKL in the germline V gene. Every patient relapsed after autologous stem cell transplantation, and brentuximab vedotin exposure varied. Clones were sequenced by immunoSEQ multiplex PCR, and TCRdb holds only the in-frame ones, with some missing. The data hold approximately 79,000 clones, with around 90% observed a single time. This sample comprised peripheral blood mononuclear cells (PBMCs), obtained before the second cycle of nivolumab. The V gene is TRBV4-1, the J gene TRBJ2-7; 9 positions agree with TRBD1. The clonotype was recovered from a human donor with classical Hodgkin lymphoma. The CDR3 spells CASSRDRDYEQYF. The DNA for the CDR3 is TGCGCCAGCAGCCGGGACAGGGACTACGAGCAGTACTTC.